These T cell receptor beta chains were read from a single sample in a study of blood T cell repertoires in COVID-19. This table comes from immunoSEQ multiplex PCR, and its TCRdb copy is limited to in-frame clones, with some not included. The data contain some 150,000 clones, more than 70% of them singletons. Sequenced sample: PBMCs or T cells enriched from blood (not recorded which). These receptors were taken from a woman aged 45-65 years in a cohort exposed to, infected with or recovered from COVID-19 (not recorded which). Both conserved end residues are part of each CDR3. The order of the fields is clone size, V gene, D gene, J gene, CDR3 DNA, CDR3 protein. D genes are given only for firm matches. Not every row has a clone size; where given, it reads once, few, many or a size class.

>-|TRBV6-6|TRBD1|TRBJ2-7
TGTGCCAGCAGTTACTCGCGGGACAGGGGGGCCTACGAGCAGTACTTC
CASSYSRDRGAYEQYF
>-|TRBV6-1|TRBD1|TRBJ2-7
TGTGCCAGCAGTGAATATCCTGGACAGGCTATCTTC
CASSEYPGQAIF
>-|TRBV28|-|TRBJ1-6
TGTGCCAGCGAGGCGACTAATTCACCCCTCCACTTT
CASEATNSPLHF
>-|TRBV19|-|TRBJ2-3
TGTGCCAGCAGAGAAGCCAGCGAGTTAACAGATACGCAGTATTTT
CASREASELTDTQYF
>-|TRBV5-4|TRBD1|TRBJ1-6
TGTGCCAGCAGCTCCTCCGGGACAGGGGTTTCACCCCTCCACTTT
CASSSSGTGVSPLHF
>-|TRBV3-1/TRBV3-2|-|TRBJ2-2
TGTGCCAGCAGCCCGTCCCGGGTAGCCGGGGAGCTGTTTTTT
CASSPSRVAGELFF
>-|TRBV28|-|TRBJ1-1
TGTGCCAGTTTTGGGCAGGGAACGAACACTGAAGCTTTCTTT
CASFGQGTNTEAFF
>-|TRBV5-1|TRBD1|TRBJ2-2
TGCGCCAGCAGCTTGGACCAGGGGGCCAACACCGGGGAGCTGTTTTTT
CASSLDQGANTGELFF
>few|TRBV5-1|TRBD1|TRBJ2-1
TGCGCCAGCAGCTGGGACAGCCACCCAAACAATGAGCAGTTCTTC
CASSWDSHPNNEQFF
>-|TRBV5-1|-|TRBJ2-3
TGCGCCAGCAGCTTGTTCGGGCAGGGCCGCACAGATACGCAGTATTTT
CASSLFGQGRTDTQYF
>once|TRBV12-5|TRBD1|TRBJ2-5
TGTGCTAGTGCCGGACAGGGGGTTCAAGAGACCCAGTACTTC
CASAGQGVQETQYF
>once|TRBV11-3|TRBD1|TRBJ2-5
TGTGCCAGCAGCTTAGGCCAGGGGGCTGAGGAGACCCAGTACTTC
CASSLGQGAEETQYF
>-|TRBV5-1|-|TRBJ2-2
TGCGCCAGCAGCTGGAATACCGGCACTAGAAACGGGGAGCTGTTTTTT
CASSWNTGTRNGELFF
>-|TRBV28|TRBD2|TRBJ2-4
TGTGCCAGCAGTCCCGAGGGACTAGCGGTAAAAAACATTCAGTACTTC
CASSPEGLAVKNIQYF
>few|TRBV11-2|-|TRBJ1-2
TGTGCCAGCAGCTCTAGGGAGGGACGTATCTATGGCTACACCTTC
CASSSREGRIYGYTF
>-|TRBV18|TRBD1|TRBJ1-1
TGTGCCAGCTCACCCCTCCGGGACAGGGAAAACACTGAAGCTTTCTTT
CASSPLRDRENTEAFF
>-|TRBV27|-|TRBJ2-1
TGTGCCAGCAGTTTAGGCCCTAGCCGGGAGCAGTTCTTC
CASSLGPSREQFF
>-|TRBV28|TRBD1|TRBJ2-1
TGTGCCAGCCTTATGGCCGGGGACAGGGCCTACAATGAGCAGTTCTTC
CASLMAGDRAYNEQFF
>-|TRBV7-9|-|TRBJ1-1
TGTGCCAGCAGCTTAAGCACAGGGAAGGCCACTGAAGCTTTCTTT
CASSLSTGKATEAFF
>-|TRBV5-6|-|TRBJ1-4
TGTGCCAGCAGCCCGAAAAGAATAGGGGCCTTTTATGAAAAACTGTTTTTT
CASSPKRIGAFYEKLFF
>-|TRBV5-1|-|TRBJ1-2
TGCGCCAGCAGCTTGGTCGGGGGGCGCGGCTACACCTTC
CASSLVGGRGYTF
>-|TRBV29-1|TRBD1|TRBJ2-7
TGCAGCGTTAGGCAGACAGGGGCCTACGAGCAGTACTTC
CSVRQTGAYEQYF
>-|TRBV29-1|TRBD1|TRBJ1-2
TGCAGCGTTGCGGACAGGGTGAATGGCTACACCTTC
CSVADRVNGYTF
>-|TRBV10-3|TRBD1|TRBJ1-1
TGTGCCATCAGCGAGGACAGGTCAGGCACTGAAGCTTTCTTT
CAISEDRSGTEAFF
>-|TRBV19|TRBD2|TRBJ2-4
TGTGCCAGTAGTCTCCGGACTAGCGGACAAGTACTAGCCAAAAACATTCAGTACTTC
CASSLRTSGQVLAKNIQYF
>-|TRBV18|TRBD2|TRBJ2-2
TGTGCCAGCTCACCACTGACTAGCTCGGGCACCGGGGAGCTGTTTTTT
CASSPLTSSGTGELFF
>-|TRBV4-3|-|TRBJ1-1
TGCGCCAGCAGCCAAGTCCTCTCGAGCACTGAAGCTTTCTTT
CASSQVLSSTEAFF
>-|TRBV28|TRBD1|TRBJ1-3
TGTGCCAGCAGTGTTACAGGGGTTTCGGGAAACACCATATATTTT
CASSVTGVSGNTIYF
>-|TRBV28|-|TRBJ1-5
TGTGCCAGCAGTTCCCAGGGAAGAGACAATCAGCCCCAGCATTTT
CASSSQGRDNQPQHF
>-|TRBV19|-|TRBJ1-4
TGTGCCGTGGCCACTAGGGGGAATGAAAAACTGTTTTTT
CAVATRGNEKLFF
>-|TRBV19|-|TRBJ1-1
TGTGCCAGTAGCACAGGATTATCGACTGAAGCTTTCTTT
CASSTGLSTEAFF
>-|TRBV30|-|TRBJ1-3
TGTGCCTACTCAGGGGCCCCCTCTGGAAACACCATATATTTT
CAYSGAPSGNTIYF
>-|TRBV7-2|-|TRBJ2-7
TGTGCCAGCAGCTTAGGTCCCCAATACGAGCAGTACTTC
CASSLGPQYEQYF
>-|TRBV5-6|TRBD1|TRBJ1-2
TGTGCCAGCAGCCCCGGGACAGGGCAAAACTATGGCTACACCTTC
CASSPGTGQNYGYTF
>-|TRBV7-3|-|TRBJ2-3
TGTGCCAGCAGCTTAAGCAGGGGTGGGGTTCCAGATACGCAGTATTTT
CASSLSRGGVPDTQYF
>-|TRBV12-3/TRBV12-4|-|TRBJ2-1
TGTGCCAGCATCACAGACAGGTATGGAGAGCAGTTCTTC
CASITDRYGEQFF
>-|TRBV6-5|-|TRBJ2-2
TGTGCCAGCAGTTACTCCAGGGGTGGGGTCGGGGAGCTGTTTTTT
CASSYSRGGVGELFF
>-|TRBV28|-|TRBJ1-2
TGTGCCAGCAGTCGGGGGTATGGCTACACCTTC
CASSRGYGYTF
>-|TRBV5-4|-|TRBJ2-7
TGTGCCAGCAGCTCTGGAATGGTAGAGGAGTACTTC
CASSSGMVEEYF
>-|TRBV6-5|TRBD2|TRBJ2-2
TGTGCCAGCCACACTAGCGGGAGGGCCGGGGAGCTGTTTTTT
CASHTSGRAGELFF
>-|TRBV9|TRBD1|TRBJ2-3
TGTGCCAGCAGCGTAGGGGTAAGGGGGACAGGGGGCAAAGATACGCAGTATTTT
CASSVGVRGTGGKDTQYF
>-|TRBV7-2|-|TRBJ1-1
TGTGCCAGCAGCTTCGGGTGGGGAGGGACTGAAGCTTTCTTT
CASSFGWGGTEAFF
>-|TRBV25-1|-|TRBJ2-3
TGTGCCAGCAGGACCAGGGGGGCTGCTGATACGCAGTATTTT
CASRTRGAADTQYF
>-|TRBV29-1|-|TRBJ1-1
TGCAGCGTTGGGACAGAGTACACTGAAGCTTTCTTT
CSVGTEYTEAFF
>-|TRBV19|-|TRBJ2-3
TGTGCCAGTAGTACTCTCAAAATCCTTAGTAGAGATACGCAGTATTTT
CASSTLKILSRDTQYF